These T cell receptor beta chains were read from a single sample in a study of T cell responses to AZD1222 COVID-19 vaccine. Here immunoSEQ multiplex PCR was the method, and the copy in TCRdb shows in-frame clones only, minus some. This sample has about 140,000 clones, with 90% to 95% found just once. The sequencing here drew on peripheral blood, taken on day 0 of AZD1222 vaccination. Source of these receptors: an adult in good health. Each CDR3 is given with its conserved first and last residue. D genes are given only for firm matches. Part of the rows lack a size; the others show once, few, many or a class for expanded clones.

V,size,D,J,CDR3,DNA
TRBV12-3/TRBV12-4,.,.,TRBJ2-1,CASSYEYNEQFF,TGTGCCAGCAGTTACGAGTACAATGAGCAGTTCTTC
TRBV29-1,.,.,TRBJ2-1,CSAWSGPPRQFF,TGCAGCGCCTGGTCGGGGCCGCCAAGGCAGTTCTTC
TRBV12-5,.,.,TRBJ2-7,CASGPPGTPSYEQYF,TGTGCTAGTGGACCCCCCGGGACTCCTTCCTACGAGCAGTACTTC
TRBV19,.,.,TRBJ2-1,CASSLRDEQFF,TGTGCCAGTAGCCTGCGGGATGAGCAGTTCTTC
TRBV7-3,.,.,TRBJ2-1,CASSLGGASYNEQFF,TGTGCCAGCAGCTTAGGCGGGGCCTCCTACAATGAGCAGTTCTTC
TRBV4-1,.,.,TRBJ1-1,CASSLTGPNTEAFF,TGCGCCAGCAGCCTCACAGGTCCTAACACTGAAGCTTTCTTT
TRBV3-1/TRBV3-2,.,.,TRBJ1-2,CASSRSYGYTF,TGTGCCAGCAGCCGATCCTATGGCTACACCTTC
TRBV28,.,.,TRBJ1-6,CASSIRQLLDNSPLHF,TGTGCCAGCAGTATCCGACAGTTGCTAGATAATTCACCCCTCCACTTT
TRBV12-3/TRBV12-4,.,.,TRBJ2-7,CASSTQGKEQYF,TGTGCCAGCAGTACACAGGGTAAGGAGCAGTACTTC
TRBV6-1,.,.,TRBJ2-2,CASSEIRLGRAKAGELFF,TGTGCCAGCAGTGAAATTCGGTTGGGCAGGGCGAAAGCCGGGGAGCTGTTTTTT
TRBV11-3,once,TRBD1,TRBJ1-1,CASSLAGWGRGDTEAFF,TGTGCCAGCAGCCTAGCGGGTTGGGGCAGGGGGGACACTGAAGCTTTCTTT
TRBV6-2/TRBV6-3,once,.,TRBJ1-1,CASSYSTGTEAFF,TGTGCCAGCAGTTACTCGACCGGCACTGAAGCTTTCTTT
TRBV6-4,.,.,TRBJ1-1,CASSDSTENTEAFF,TGTGCCAGCAGTGACTCGACAGAGAACACTGAAGCTTTCTTT
TRBV19,.,TRBD2,TRBJ2-1,CASSIGWGGREQFF,TGTGCCAGTAGTATCGGTTGGGGAGGGCGGGAGCAGTTCTTC
TRBV6-5,.,.,TRBJ1-6,CASSPRRLNSPLHF,TGTGCCAGCAGTCCGCGGAGGCTTAATTCACCCCTCCACTTT
TRBV6-5,once,TRBD1,TRBJ2-2,CASSSTGTGELFF,TGTGCCAGCAGCTCGACAGGGACCGGGGAGCTGTTTTTT
TRBV5-1,.,.,TRBJ2-7,CASSPDGGHRNYEQYF,TGCGCCAGCAGCCCGGACGGTGGACACAGAAACTACGAGCAGTACTTC
TRBV6-5,.,.,TRBJ2-1,CASSYGQGNEQFF,TGTGCCAGCAGTTACGGGCAGGGTAATGAGCAGTTCTTC
TRBV2,.,.,TRBJ2-7,CASSGIQGVGQYF,TGTGCCAGCAGTGGAATACAGGGAGTAGGGCAGTACTTC
TRBV7-9,.,TRBD1,TRBJ2-5,CASSLQGVEETQYF,TGTGCCAGCAGCTTACAGGGGGTGGAAGAGACCCAGTACTTC
TRBV19,.,.,TRBJ2-5,CASSIAGGSQKTQYF,TGTGCCAGTAGTATAGCGGGGGGCTCCCAGAAGACCCAGTACTTC